This TCR beta chain was identified during a study of blood T cell repertoires in COVID-19. Profiling relied on immunoSEQ multiplex PCR, and the TCRdb table lists in-frame clones only, not all of them. The sample lists fewer than 150,000 clones, over 80% occurring once. CDR3 length: 14 residues. From germline, CDR1 is SGDLS and CDR2 YYNGEE. V gave up 3 bases and J gave up 4 bases, with 12 bases separating them. Input material: peripheral blood. V is TRBV9 and J is TRBJ2-3, with D perhaps matching TRBD2 (6 bases). This sequence was found in a woman of 80 years or more with acute or convalescent COVID-19. The CDR3: CASSGGLFPDTQYF. CDR3 sequence (DNA): TGTGCCAGCAGCGGCGGACTATTCCCAGATACGCAGTATTTT.